This T cell receptor (beta chain) was found in a study of blood T cells in healthy people across ages. This CDR3 is built from 14 residues. V shed 3 bases, J shed 9 bases, and the junction held 8 bases outside the gene matches. The V gene's germline CDR1 is SNHLY and CDR2 FYNNEI. Combining a sample-barcoded 5' primer with a J-beta primer mix, a second PCR ran for about 6 to 12 cycles. A template-switch adaptor containing 12 random nucleotides labeled each cDNA molecule. Using its own MiXCR run on the 5' RACE reads, TCRdb lists one record per CDR3 protein. The sample gives approximately 1.5 million distinct CDR3 sequences, about 32% of which show up once; approximately 10% is in the top ten.

This sequence was found in a woman aged 30 to 39 in good health. J is TRBJ2-1 and V is TRBV2, with TRBD1 identical over 7 bases. Sequencing was done on a sample of blood. The CDR3 nucleotides are TGTGCCAGCAGTGAGATCAAGGGGGCCGGTGAGCAGTTCTTC. Translating it yields CASSEIKGAGEQFF.